This T cell receptor (beta chain) was identified during a study of T cell repertoires in cytomegalovirus infection. Study in general: In the study, CMV epitopes included recently identified HLA-C-restricted and well-studied HLA-B-restricted ones. Matching HLA type and CMV infection were both indicated by public TCR beta signatures. General study results and limits: CMV-specific TCR beta clonotypes restricted by HLA-C dominated the ex vivo response. Identification of carriers of CMV plus the relevant HLA was performed using cumulative public TCR beta family frequency.

V dropped 3 bases and J dropped 2 bases, with 7 bases sitting between them. The CDR3 has 13 amino acids. Germline CDR1 SGHVS, CDR2 FQNEAQ. TCRdb ran MiXCR on the reads and lists one entry per CDR3 protein. The sample lists some 920,000 distinct CDR3 sequences; less than 35% were seen once. Concerning this clonotype: The antigen is unknown.

The receptor's source is a human donor in good health (CMV status not recorded). Some clones in this sample may be carry-over from other donors' samples. The source was cultured CD8+ T cells from PBMCs, collected from culture after CMV antigen stimulation. The V call is TRBV7-8, the J call TRBJ2-5; D unclear. This chain's CDR3 is CASSFQMQETQYF. CDR3 coding DNA: TGTGCCAGCAGCTTTCAGATGCAAGAGACCCAGTACTTC. The whole variable domain, remainder taken from reference TRBV7-8 and TRBJ2-5, is GAGVSQSPRYKVAKRGQDVALRCDPISGHVSLFWYQQALGQGPEFLTYFQNEAQLDKSGLPSDRFFAERPEGSVSTLKIQRTQQEDSAVYLCASSFQMQETQYFGPGTRLLVL.